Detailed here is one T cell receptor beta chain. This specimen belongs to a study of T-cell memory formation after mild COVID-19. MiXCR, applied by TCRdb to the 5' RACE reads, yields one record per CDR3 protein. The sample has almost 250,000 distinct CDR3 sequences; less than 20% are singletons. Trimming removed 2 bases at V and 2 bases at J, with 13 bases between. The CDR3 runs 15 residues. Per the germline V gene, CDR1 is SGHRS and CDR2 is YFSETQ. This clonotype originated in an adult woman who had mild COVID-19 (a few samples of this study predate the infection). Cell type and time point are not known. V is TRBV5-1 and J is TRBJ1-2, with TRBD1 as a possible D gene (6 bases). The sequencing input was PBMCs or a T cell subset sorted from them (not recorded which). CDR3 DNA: TGCGCCAGCAGCTTCACCGACAGGATCAACTATGGCTACACCTTC. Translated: CASSFTDRINYGYTF.